The sequence of this T cell receptor (beta chain) was determined in a study of OX40 agonist ivuxolimab in advanced cancers. Clones were read by immunoSEQ multiplex PCR, and TCRdb kept only the in-frame ones, dropping some. The sample lists around 80,000 clones; 70% to 90% were seen once. From germline, CDR1 is SGHTA and CDR2 FQGNSA. V was shortened by 0 bases and J by 0 bases, with 0 bases between the two germline ends. The CDR3 totals 13 residues. The material sequenced was CD4+ or CD8+ T cells sorted from blood, taken in a trial of the OX40 agonist ivuxolimab. The genes are TRBV7-2 and TRBJ1-5; D is unclear. This sequence was found in an adult with an advanced solid tumor such as melanoma, head and neck, liver or kidney cancer. The CDR3 sequence: CASSLASNQPQHF. The CDR3 bases are TGTGCCAGCAGCTTAGCTAGCAATCAGCCCCAGCATTTT.